The present entry profiles one T cell receptor beta chain with its context. Its specificity is unknown. The sample is drawn from a study of response to subunit inactivated influenza vaccine. Study conclusions and caveats: Authors suggested seasonal influenza vaccinations each recruit few new T cells.

The CDR3 has 11 residues. CDR1 is GTSNPN and CDR2 is SVGIG in the germline V gene (reference sequence). V dropped 7 bases and J dropped 12 bases, with 18 bases sitting between them. TCRdb fed the RT-PCR reads into MiXCR, producing one record per CDR3 protein. The repertoire holds 590,000 or so distinct CDR3 sequences, with 11% to 15% as singletons. The receptor comes from a man between 45 and 60 years old who received an inactivated influenza vaccine. Specimen: PBMCs from blood, collected 14 to 15 days before vaccination. The chain uses TRBV30 and TRBJ1-1; D might be TRBD1 (6 bases). CDR3 nucleotide sequence: TGTGCCTTTAACACAGGGAGGCTGACTTTCTTT. As protein: CAFNTGRLTFF.